This TCR beta chain stems from a study of radiotherapy plus CTLA-4 blockade in lung cancer. Findings and limits, study-wide: Some TCR clones had been derived from tumors. These clones expanded in peripheral blood after radiotherapy plus ipilimumab.

As for this clone: The antigen is not known.

This table comes from immunoSEQ multiplex PCR, and its TCRdb copy is limited to in-frame clones, with some not included. This table has fewer than 45,000 clones, around 83% appearing once. The germline V and J ends were trimmed by 2 bases and 2 bases, with 17 bases remaining between them. The CDR3 consists of 17 residues. Germline V gene data show CDR1 as MNHEY and CDR2 as SMNVEV (reference sequence). The chain couples TRBV27 to TRBJ2-3; weak D call: TRBD2 (5 bases). The sequencing used peripheral blood, collected from a patient treated with radiotherapy plus ipilimumab. The sequence was collected from a human donor with non-small cell lung cancer who had stable disease on radiotherapy plus ipilimumab. For the CDR3, the DNA is TGTGCCAGCAGTTTAGGGAGCAGACCCTTATCCACAGATACGCAGTATTTT. This codes for CASSLGSRPLSTDTQYF.